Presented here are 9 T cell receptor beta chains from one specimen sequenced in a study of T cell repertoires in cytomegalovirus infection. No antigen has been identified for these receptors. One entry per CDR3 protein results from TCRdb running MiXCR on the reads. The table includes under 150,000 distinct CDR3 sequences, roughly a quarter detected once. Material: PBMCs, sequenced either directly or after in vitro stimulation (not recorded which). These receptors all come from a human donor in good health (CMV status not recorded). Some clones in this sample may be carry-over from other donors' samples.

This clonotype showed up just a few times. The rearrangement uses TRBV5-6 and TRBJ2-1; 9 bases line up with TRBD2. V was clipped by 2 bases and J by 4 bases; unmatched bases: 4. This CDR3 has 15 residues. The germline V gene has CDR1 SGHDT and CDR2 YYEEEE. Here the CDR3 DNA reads TGTGCCAGCAGCTTACCGGGACTAGCATACAATGAGCAGTTCTTC. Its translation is CASSLPGLAYNEQFF. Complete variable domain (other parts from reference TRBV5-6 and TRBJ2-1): DAGVTQSPTHLIKTRGQQVTLRCSPKSGHDTVSWYQQALGQGPQFIFQYYEEEERQRGNFPDRFSGHQFPNYSSELNVNALLLGDSALYLCASSLPGLAYNEQFFGPGTRLTVL.

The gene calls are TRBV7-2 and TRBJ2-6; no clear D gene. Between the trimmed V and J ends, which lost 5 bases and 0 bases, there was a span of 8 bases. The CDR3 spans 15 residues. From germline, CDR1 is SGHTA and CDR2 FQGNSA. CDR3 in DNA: TGTGCCAGCAGCCCCCAGACCTCTGGGGCCAACGTCCTGACTTTC. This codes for CASSPQTSGANVLTF. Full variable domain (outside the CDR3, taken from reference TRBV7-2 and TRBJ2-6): GAGVSQSPSNKVTEKGKDVELRCDPISGHTALYWYRQSLGQGLEFLIYFQGNSAPDKSGLPSDRFSAERTGGSVSTLTIQRTQQEDSAVYLCASSPQTSGANVLTFGAGSRLTVL.

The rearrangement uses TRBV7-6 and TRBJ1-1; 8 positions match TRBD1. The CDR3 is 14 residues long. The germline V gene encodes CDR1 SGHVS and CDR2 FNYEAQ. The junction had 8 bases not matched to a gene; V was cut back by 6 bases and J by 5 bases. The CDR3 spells CASSISQGETEAFF. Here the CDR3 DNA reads TGTGCCAGCAGTATTTCACAGGGGGAGACTGAAGCTTTCTTT.

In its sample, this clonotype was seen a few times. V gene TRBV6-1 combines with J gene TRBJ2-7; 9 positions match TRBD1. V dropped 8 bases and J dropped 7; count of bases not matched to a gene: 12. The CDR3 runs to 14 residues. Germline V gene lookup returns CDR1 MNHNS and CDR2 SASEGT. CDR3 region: CASRRDRDRGEQYF. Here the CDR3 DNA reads TGTGCCAGCCGCCGGGACAGGGACCGGGGGGAGCAGTACTTC.

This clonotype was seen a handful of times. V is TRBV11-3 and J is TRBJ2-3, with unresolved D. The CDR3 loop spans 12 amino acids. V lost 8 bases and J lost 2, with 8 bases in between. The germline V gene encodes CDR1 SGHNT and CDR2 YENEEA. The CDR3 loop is CASLGDTDTQYF. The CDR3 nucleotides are TGTGCCAGCCTCGGAGACACAGATACGCAGTATTTT.

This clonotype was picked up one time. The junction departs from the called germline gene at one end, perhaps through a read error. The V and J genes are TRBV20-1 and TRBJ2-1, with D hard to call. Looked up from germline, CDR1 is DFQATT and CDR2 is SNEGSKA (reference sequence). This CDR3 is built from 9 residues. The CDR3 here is CSARYLDLF. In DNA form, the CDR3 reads TGCAGTGCTAGGTATCTAGACCTTTTC.

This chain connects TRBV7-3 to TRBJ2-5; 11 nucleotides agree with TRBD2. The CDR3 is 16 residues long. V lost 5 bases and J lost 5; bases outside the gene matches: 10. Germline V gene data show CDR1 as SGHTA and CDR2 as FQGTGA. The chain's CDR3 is CASSARPGLAAETQYF. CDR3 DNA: TGTGCCAGCAGCGCCCGCCCGGGACTAGCGGCCGAGACCCAGTACTTC.

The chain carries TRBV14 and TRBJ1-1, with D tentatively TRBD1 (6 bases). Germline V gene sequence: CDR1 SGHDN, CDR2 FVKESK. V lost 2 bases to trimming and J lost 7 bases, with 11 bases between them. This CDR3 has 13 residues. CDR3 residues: CASSQNRAGEAFF. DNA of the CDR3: TGTGCCAGCAGCCAAAACAGGGCCGGTGAAGCTTTCTTT. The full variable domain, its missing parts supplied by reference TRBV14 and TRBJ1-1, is EAGVTQFPSHSVIEKGQTVTLRCDPISGHDNLYWYRRVMGKEIKFLLHFVKESKQDESGMPNNRFLAERTGGTYSTLKVQPAELEDSGVYFCASSQNRAGEAFFGQGTRLTVV.

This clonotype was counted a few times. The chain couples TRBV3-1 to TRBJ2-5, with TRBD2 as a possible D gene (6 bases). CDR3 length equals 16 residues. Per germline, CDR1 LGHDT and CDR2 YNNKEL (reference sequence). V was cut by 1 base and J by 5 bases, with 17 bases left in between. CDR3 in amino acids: CASSQVGLQKAETQYF. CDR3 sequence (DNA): TGTGCCAGCAGCCAAGTGGGACTCCAAAAGGCGGAGACCCAGTACTTC.